This T cell receptor (beta chain) appears in the sequencing data of a study of pediatric ulcerative colitis. One to two pinch biopsies were taken from the rectum during colonoscopy. Germline V CDR1 and CDR2: MGHRA, YSYEKL. The ends were cut back, 2 bases at V and 2 bases at J, with 13 bases in the middle. The CDR3 totals 15 residues. Concerning this clone: Its antigen is undetermined.

Study findings and constraints: A couple of patients had blood samples with substantially reduced template counts. In rectum, acute severe colitis had expanded clones and less diversity. Repertoires came from total lymphocyte DNA, not specific subsets.

The survey-level immunoSEQ assay was used. The method was immunoSEQ multiplex PCR; TCRdb's version includes in-frame clones alone and lacks a portion of them. The data contain tens of thousands of clones, about three quarters of them seen just once; the ten biggest clones take up about 1.1%. Sequenced: gut tissue. This rearrangement joins TRBV4-1 to TRBJ2-7; D is unresolved. The receptor's source is a boy between 10 and 17 years old with mild ulcerative colitis. The CDR3 bases are TGCGCCAGCAGCCAATTGTCAGGACCCCCCTACGAGCAGTACTTC. This encodes CASSQLSGPPYEQYF.